This T cell receptor beta chain was sequenced for a study of OX40 agonist ivuxolimab in advanced cancers. Sequenced by immunoSEQ multiplex PCR; TCRdb stores in-frame clones only, minus some. The repertoire holds 77,000 or so clones, with around 85% as singletons. A note on this clone: Antigen: not known.

Cycle 7 day 1, cycle 4 day 1, and baseline were the timepoints at which blood was sampled. Regarding the study as a whole: CD4+ T cells averaged fewer expanded clones than CD8+ T cells. CD4+ and CD8+ T cells in blood underwent clonal expansion by week 6 at 0.1 to 3.0 mg/kg.

The clonotype originates from an adult with an advanced solid tumor such as melanoma, head and neck, liver or kidney cancer. Material: CD4+ or CD8+ T cells sorted from blood, obtained in a trial of the OX40 agonist ivuxolimab.

CDR3 residues: CASSSNPSGAYNEQFF. The CDR3 DNA sequence: TGCGCCAGCAGCTCGAATCCTAGCGGTGCCTACAATGAGCAGTTCTTC. The rearrangement joins TRBV5-1 to TRBJ2-1, with TRBD2 identical over 7 bases. Germline CDR1 is SGHRS and CDR2 is YFSETQ. V shed 3 bases and J 2 bases; nucleotides not matched to a gene: 8. The CDR3 has 16 amino acids.